These T cell receptor beta chains were read from a single sample in a study of blood T cells in healthy people across ages. MiXCR was run by TCRdb on the 5' RACE reads, yielding one entry per CDR3 protein. The data show roughly 800,000 distinct CDR3 sequences, about 36% seen once. The sequencing sample was made of blood. These receptors were collected from a man between 18 and 29 years old in good health. The CDR3 runs from the conserved cysteine through the conserved F or W. The order of the fields is clone size, V gene, D gene, J gene, CDR3 protein, CDR3 DNA. A D gene is named only where the DNA matches it firmly. Clone size is stated in some rows and not others, as once, few, many or a class when expanded.

few,TRBV7-9,TRBD2,TRBJ2-7,CASSGLAGAYEQYF,TGTGCCAGCAGTGGACTAGCGGGGGCCTACGAGCAGTACTTC
once,TRBV7-2,-,TRBJ2-3,CASSLDLYTDTQYF,TGTGCCAGCAGCCTAGACCTTTACACAGATACGCAGTATTTT
few,TRBV5-1,-,TRBJ2-1,CASSSTAGWGNNEQFF,TGCGCCAGCAGCTCGACGGCGGGGTGGGGCAACAATGAGCAGTTCTTC
few,TRBV12-3/TRBV12-4,-,TRBJ2-3,CASSLLPPSEADTQYF,TGTGCCAGCAGTTTGCTGCCCCCTAGCGAAGCAGATACGCAGTATTTT
few,TRBV4-1,TRBD1,TRBJ1-1,CASTPGQGRDTEAFF,TGCGCCAGCACCCCGGGACAGGGAAGAGATACTGAAGCTTTCTTT
-,TRBV19,TRBD2,TRBJ2-1,CASSMSASGRNEQFF,TGTGCCAGTAGTATGTCGGCTAGCGGGCGAAATGAGCAGTTCTTC
-,TRBV5-6,-,TRBJ2-7,CASRAGTVGEQYF,TGTGCCAGCAGGGCGGGGACAGTTGGTGAGCAGTACTTC
few,TRBV7-3,-,TRBJ2-3,CASSLGLQADTQYF,TGTGCCAGCAGCTTAGGACTGCAGGCAGATACGCAGTATTTT
few,TRBV20-1,-,TRBJ1-4,CSASGGATNEKLFF,TGCAGTGCTAGCGGGGGGGCAACTAATGAAAAACTGTTTTTT
-,TRBV5-1,TRBD1,TRBJ2-3,CASSSPGQIGLSTDTQYF,TGCGCCAGCAGCTCCCCGGGACAGATCGGTCTGAGCACAGATACGCAGTATTTT
many,TRBV27,-,TRBJ1-5,CASRRGNQPQHF,TGTGCCAGCAGGAGGGGGAATCAGCCCCAGCATTTT
-,TRBV5-6,-,TRBJ2-7,CASSPTEPLTYEQYF,TGTGCCAGCAGTCCAACAGAGCCCCTGACCTACGAGCAGTACTTC
-,TRBV30,-,TRBJ2-1,CAWSGRVGQFF,TGTGCCTGGAGTGGCAGGGTGGGGCAGTTCTTC
-,TRBV7-2,TRBD1,TRBJ2-7,CASSQQGSAYEQYF,TGTGCCAGCAGCCAACAGGGGTCTGCCTACGAGCAGTACTTC
-,TRBV18,-,TRBJ1-2,CASSPQEIGSDGYTF,TGTGCCAGCTCACCCCAGGAGATAGGGAGCGATGGCTACACCTTC
-,TRBV20-1,-,TRBJ1-2,CSARGTQVYNYGYTF,TGCAGTGCTAGAGGGACACAAGTCTATAACTATGGCTACACCTTC
-,TRBV6-1,TRBD2,TRBJ2-3,CASSELAGFTDTQYF,TGTGCCAGCAGTGAGCTAGCGGGTTTCACAGATACGCAGTATTTT
-,TRBV15,-,TRBJ1-1,CATSRDLGSKAEAFF,TGTGCCACCAGCAGAGATCTGGGCAGTAAGGCTGAAGCTTTCTTT
-,TRBV12-3/TRBV12-4,TRBD2,TRBJ2-3,CASSLVASGGAVPDTQYF,TGTGCCAGCAGTTTAGTGGCTAGCGGGGGGGCCGTCCCAGATACGCAGTATTTT
few,TRBV6-1,-,TRBJ2-5,CASRSDAYQETQYF,TGTGCCAGCAGGTCCGACGCTTACCAAGAGACCCAGTACTTC
-,TRBV6-1,TRBD1,TRBJ1-2,CASSERMGQGFSGYTF,TGTGCCAGCAGTGAAAGGATGGGACAGGGGTTTTCTGGCTACACCTTC
few,TRBV6-1,TRBD1,TRBJ1-2,CASSEEGTGVYGYTF,TGTGCCAGCAGTGAAGAGGGGACAGGGGTATATGGCTACACCTTC
-,TRBV4-3,-,TRBJ1-2,CASSPGKTNYGYAF,TGCGCCAGCAGCCCGGGGAAGACTAACTATGGCTACGCCTTC
few,TRBV12-3/TRBV12-4,TRBD2,TRBJ2-2,CATTNGGATGELFF,TGTGCCACCACTAACGGGGGGGCGACCGGGGAGCTGTTTTTT
-,TRBV14,-,TRBJ1-2,CASSQLSYGYTF,TGTGCCAGCAGCCAACTATCATATGGCTACACCTTC
-,TRBV7-6,TRBD1,TRBJ1-5,CASSQTGGSVNQPQHF,TGTGCCAGCAGCCAAACAGGGGGTTCTGTCAATCAGCCCCAGCATTTT
-,TRBV20-1,TRBD1,TRBJ1-1,CSARDDDRAHTEAFF,TGCAGTGCTAGAGATGACGACAGGGCCCACACTGAAGCTTTCTTT
few,TRBV5-1,-,TRBJ1-2,CASSQGLTNYGYTF,TGCGCCAGCAGCCAGGGCCTCACTAACTATGGCTACACCTTC
-,TRBV3-1,-,TRBJ2-1,CASSRRADTRFNEQFF,TGTGCCAGCAGCCGCCGAGCTGACACTAGATTTAATGAGCAGTTCTTC
-,TRBV7-2,-,TRBJ2-5,CASSLEWQGKETQYF,TGTGCCAGCAGCTTAGAGTGGCAGGGTAAAGAGACCCAGTACTTC
-,TRBV14,TRBD1,TRBJ2-1,CASSRTGERNEQFF,TGTGCCAGCAGCCGGACAGGGGAAAGAAATGAGCAGTTCTTC
few,TRBV3-1,-,TRBJ2-7,CASSQARYKASYEQYF,TGTGCCAGCAGCCAAGCACGATATAAGGCCTCCTACGAGCAGTACTTC
-,TRBV28,TRBD1,TRBJ1-1,CASSLAFMWGQGGNTEAFF,TGTGCCAGCAGTTTAGCTTTTATGTGGGGACAGGGGGGGAACACTGAAGCTTTCTTT
many,TRBV5-1,TRBD2,TRBJ2-1,CASNRLAQYNEQFF,TGCGCCAGCAACAGACTAGCGCAGTACAATGAGCAGTTCTTC
-,TRBV20-1,-,TRBJ2-7,CSARDNAGHEQYF,TGCAGTGCTAGAGATAATGCGGGACACGAGCAGTACTTC
few,TRBV5-1,-,TRBJ2-3,CASRQRAGGTDTQYF,TGCGCCAGCAGACAGAGAGCGGGCGGCACAGATACGCAGTATTTT
-,TRBV12-3/TRBV12-4,-,TRBJ2-7,CASRSGTTFSYEQYF,TGTGCCAGCAGATCCGGGACCACATTCTCCTACGAGCAGTACTTC
few,TRBV28,-,TRBJ2-5,CASSLRAGSRETQYF,TGTGCCAGCAGTTTAAGGGCGGGGTCTAGGGAGACCCAGTACTTC
-,TRBV29-1,TRBD1,TRBJ1-2,CSTQGADYGYTF,TGCAGCACGCAGGGGGCAGACTATGGCTACACCTTC
-,TRBV4-1,TRBD2,TRBJ2-5,CASSQFGLAGEETQYF,TGCGCCAGCAGCCAATTCGGACTAGCGGGGGAAGAGACCCAGTACTTC
-,TRBV7-9,-,TRBJ1-4,CASSQAVINEKLFF,TGTGCCAGCAGCCAGGCGGTGATTAATGAAAAACTGTTTTTT
-,TRBV15,-,TRBJ1-1,CATSRDLGGMNTEAFF,TGTGCCACCAGCAGAGATCTCGGGGGTATGAACACTGAAGCTTTCTTT
-,TRBV28,-,TRBJ2-3,CASSYGVSDTQYF,TGTGCCAGCAGTTACGGGGTGTCAGATACGCAGTATTTT
-,TRBV27,TRBD1,TRBJ2-5,CASSPSGTGAVQYF,TGTGCCAGCAGTCCCTCCGGGACAGGGGCGGTGCAGTACTTC
-,TRBV4-3,-,TRBJ2-1,CASSRRSTNMDEQFF,TGCGCCAGCAGCCGGCGGAGCACTAACATGGATGAGCAGTTCTTC
few,TRBV20-1,TRBD1,TRBJ1-1,CSAVRGQGLRTEAFF,TGCAGTGCAGTTCGAGGACAGGGGTTGAGGACTGAAGCTTTCTTT
-,TRBV5-1,-,TRBJ2-7,CASSLWLASPSTYDTHEQYF,TGCGCCAGCAGCTTGTGGCTAGCCTCTCCTTCTACCTACGATACGCACGAGCAGTACTTC
-,TRBV12-3/TRBV12-4,-,TRBJ2-7,CSSSFHTGYEQYF,TGTTCCAGCAGTTTTCACACCGGATACGAGCAGTACTTC
-,TRBV19,-,TRBJ2-6,CASSVSSGANVLTF,TGTGCCAGTAGTGTAAGCTCTGGGGCCAACGTCCTGACTTTC
-,TRBV5-1,-,TRBJ1-2,CASRSSGRSLNYGYTF,TGCGCCAGCAGATCGTCGGGACGTTCCCTAAACTATGGCTACACCTTC
-,TRBV4-1,TRBD1,TRBJ1-4,CASRRTGVTNEKLFF,TGCGCCAGCAGGCGAACAGGGGTGACTAATGAAAAACTGTTTTTT
-,TRBV12-3/TRBV12-4,TRBD2,TRBJ2-7,CASSPRLAGANYNEQYF,TGTGCCAGCAGCCCCCGACTAGCGGGGGCCAACTACAATGAGCAGTACTTC